Each of the 11 T cell receptor beta chains below was sequenced from the same sample in a study of Graves' ophthalmopathy and Graves' hyperthyroidism. Beta-chain TCR CDR3 regions were amplified from RNA transcripts. Second-round multiplex PCR followed a first-round RT-PCR using HTBI primers. TCRdb fed the multiplex PCR reads into MiXCR, producing one record per CDR3 protein. Found here are around 400,000 distinct CDR3 sequences, around 17% of them singletons; the top ten hold 1.5% to 2%. The sequencing input was peripheral blood. The source is a woman between 18 and 29 years old with Graves' ophthalmopathy.

This clonotype was counted many times. The V call is TRBV3-1, the J call TRBJ1-1, with D unclear. V shed 9 bases and J shed 0 bases, with 8 bases lying between them. Looked up from germline, CDR1 is LGHDT and CDR2 is YNNKEL (reference sequence). The CDR3 totals 12 residues. The CDR3 is CASSRLNTEAFF. The CDR3 DNA sequence: TGTGCCAGTAGTAGACTGAACACTGAAGCTTTCTTT.

This clonotype was observed at least ten times. The rearrangement links TRBV29-1 to TRBJ2-7; D is undetermined. V gave up 4 bases and J gave up 5 bases, with 12 bases separating them. CDR1 is SQVTM, CDR2 ANQGSEA, per germline. The CDR3 is 12 amino acids. DNA for the CDR3: TGCAGCGTTGGACGGACGGATCACGAGCAGTACTTC. As protein: CSVGRTDHEQYF.

This clonotype was detected only a few times. The chain has TRBV7-9 and TRBJ2-7; 8 bases are a match to TRBD2. This CDR3 spans 16 amino acids. Germline CDR1 SEHNR, CDR2 FQNEAQ (reference sequence). Unmatched junction bases numbered 12, after V lost 4 bases and J lost 4 bases. In DNA, the CDR3 is TGTGCCAGCAGCTCCTCTCTCGGGGGGGTAGATTACGAGCAGTACTTC. Translating gives CASSSSLGGVDYEQYF.

Ten or more counts support this clonotype. This sequence joins TRBV28 and TRBJ1-5; 8 bases are a match to TRBD1. CDR3 length equals 14 residues. Trimming cost V 2 bases and J 7 bases; bases outside gene matches: 4. Germline V gives CDR1 MDHEN, CDR2 SYDVKM. The CDR3 reads CASSLVPGGQPQHF. The DNA for the CDR3 is TGTGCCAGCAGTTTAGTGCCAGGGGGCCAGCCCCAGCATTTT. The full variable domain, rest sourced from reference TRBV28 and TRBJ1-5, is DVKVTQSSRYLVKRTGEKVFLECVQDMDHENMFWYRQDPGLGLRLIYFSYDVKMKEKGDIPEGYSVSREKKERFSLILESASTNQTSMYLCASSLVPGGQPQHFGDGTRLSIL.

This clonotype was counted many times. The chain uses TRBV19 and TRBJ1-5; TRBD1 might be the D (5 bases). There are 13 residues in the CDR3. Germline-derived CDR1 and CDR2 are LNHDA and SQIVND (reference sequence). The V and J ends lost 5 bases and 4 bases respectively, with 9 bases between them. The CDR3, as DNA: TGTGCCAGTAGTGGGGGTTGGAATCAGCCCCAGCATTTT. Its protein is CASSGGWNQPQHF.

V gene TRBV15 combines with J gene TRBJ2-2; D ambiguous. The V end was cut by 0 bases, the J end by 6 bases, with 8 bases between. CDR3 length: 14 residues. Germline V gene lookup returns CDR1 LNHNV and CDR2 YYDKDF (reference sequence). The CDR3 loop reads CATSRDQGPGELFF. CDR3 coding DNA: TGTGCCACCAGCAGAGATCAAGGGCCCGGGGAGCTGTTTTTT.

This clonotype was picked up many times. This chain joins TRBV5-5 and TRBJ1-6; D perhaps matches TRBD1 (6 bases). Germline CDR1 reads SGHKS; CDR2 reads YYEKEE (reference sequence). This CDR3 is built from 14 residues. V was shortened by 4 bases and J by 10 bases, with 15 bases between the two germline ends. The CDR3 here is CASSPGEGGSPLHF. CDR3 in DNA: TGTGCCAGCAGCCCAGGGGAGGGGGGATCACCCCTCCACTTT.

V gene TRBV15 combines with J gene TRBJ2-7, with 12 bases that match TRBD1. CDR3 length: 16 amino acids. Germline trimming cut 1 base from V and 5 bases from J; bases unmatched to any gene: 6. From germline, CDR1 is LNHNV and CDR2 YYDKDF (reference sequence). This CDR3 is CATSRAKGQGAHEQYF. The DNA for the CDR3 is TGTGCCACCAGCAGAGCAAAGGGACAGGGGGCCCACGAGCAGTACTTC.

This clonotype was observed a single time. This chain connects TRBV6-1 to TRBJ2-5; 10 bases are shared with TRBD2. Germline CDR1 is MNHNS and CDR2 is SASEGT. The CDR3 spans 13 residues. Trimming cost V 6 bases and J 10 bases; bases outside gene matches: 8. The CDR3 here is CASSGLAERYQYF. CDR3 DNA: TGTGCCAGCAGCGGACTAGCGGAAAGATACCAGTACTTC.

This clonotype showed up many times. The rearrangement uses TRBV6-5 and TRBJ1-1, with unresolved D. The CDR3 is 15 amino acids. The V and J ends lost 4 bases and 4 bases respectively, with 16 bases between them. In germline, CDR1 is MNHEY, CDR2 SVGAGI. The DNA for the CDR3 is TGTGCCAGCAGTTTCCGGACTCCAGGCGGCACTGAAGCTTTCTTT. Translated: CASSFRTPGGTEAFF.

In its sample, this clonotype was seen many times. The chain has TRBV13 and TRBJ1-3, with TRBD1 matching over 8 bases. From germline, CDR1 is PRHDT and CDR2 FYEKMQ (reference sequence). V lost 5 bases and J lost 0; bases outside the gene matches: 18. The CDR3 consists of 20 residues. The CDR3 DNA sequence: TGTGCCAGCAGCCGACCGACAGGGGCAACACTAAGCCGCTCTGGAAACACCATATATTTT. Translated, it gives CASSRPTGATLSRSGNTIYF.